Below, 3 T cell receptor beta chains from the same sample are listed, as sequenced in a study of blood T cell repertoires in COVID-19. Assay: immunoSEQ multiplex PCR; the TCRdb copy retains only in-frame clones and omits some. This sample has around 300,000 clones, with approximately 86% found just once. The sample consisted of peripheral blood. The receptors shown here come from a woman aged 30 to 39 who had recovered from COVID-19.

The chain links TRBV6-1 to TRBJ1-5; 9 bases are shared with TRBD1. Germline CDR1 is MNHNS and CDR2 is SASEGT. The J segment lost 6 bases and the V segment lost 3 bases, leaving 6 bases of the junction unmatched. CDR3 size: 15 residues. DNA of the CDR3: TGTGCCAGCAGTGAGGACAGGGGTAGGGGTCAGCCCCAGCATTTT. It encodes CASSEDRGRGQPQHF.

This rearrangement joins TRBV27 to TRBJ2-7, with 9 bases identical to TRBD2. Germline-derived CDR1 and CDR2 are MNHEY and SMNVEV (reference sequence). This CDR3 is 17 amino acids long. Germline trimming cut 2 bases from V and 3 bases from J; bases unmatched to any gene: 11. In nucleotides, the CDR3 is TGTGCCAGCAGTTTAACCTCTGCGGGGGGGCCGCTCTACGAGCAGTACTTC. This encodes CASSLTSAGGPLYEQYF.

This chain connects TRBV7-2 to TRBJ2-7; D perhaps matches TRBD1 (6 bases). The CDR3 covers 14 residues. Germline V gene lookup returns CDR1 SGHTA and CDR2 FQGNSA. Trimming left V 2 bases short and J 1 base short, with 9 bases between. CDR3 bases: TGTGCCAGCAGCTTACCCACAGGGTCCTACGAGCAGTACTTC. Amino acids: CASSLPTGSYEQYF.